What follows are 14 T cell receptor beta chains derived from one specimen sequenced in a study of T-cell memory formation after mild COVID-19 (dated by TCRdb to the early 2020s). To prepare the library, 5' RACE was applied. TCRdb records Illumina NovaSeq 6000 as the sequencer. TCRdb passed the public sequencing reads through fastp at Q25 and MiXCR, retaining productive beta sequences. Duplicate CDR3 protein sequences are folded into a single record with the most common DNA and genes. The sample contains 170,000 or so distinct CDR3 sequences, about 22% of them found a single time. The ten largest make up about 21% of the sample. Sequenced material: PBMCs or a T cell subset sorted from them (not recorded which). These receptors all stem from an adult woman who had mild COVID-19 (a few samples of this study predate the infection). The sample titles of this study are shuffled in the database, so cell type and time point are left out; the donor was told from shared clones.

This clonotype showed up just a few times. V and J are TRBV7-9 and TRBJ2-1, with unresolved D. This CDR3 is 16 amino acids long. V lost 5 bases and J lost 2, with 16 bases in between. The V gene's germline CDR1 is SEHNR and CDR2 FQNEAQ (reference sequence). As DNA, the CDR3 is TGTGCCAGCAGCCCCCCACCCGGCGGCGCCTACAATGAGCAGTTCTTC. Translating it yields CASSPPPGGAYNEQFF.

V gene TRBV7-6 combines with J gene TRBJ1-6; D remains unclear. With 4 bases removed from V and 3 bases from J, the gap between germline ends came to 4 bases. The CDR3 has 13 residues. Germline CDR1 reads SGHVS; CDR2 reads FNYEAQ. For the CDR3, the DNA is TGTGCCAGCAGCTCCGACTATAATTCACCCCTCCACTTT. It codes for CASSSDYNSPLHF. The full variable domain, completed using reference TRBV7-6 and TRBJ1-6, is GAGVSQSPRYKVTKRGQDVALRCDPISGHVSLYWYRQALGQGPEFLTYFNYEAQQDKSGLPNDRFSAERPEGSISTLTIQRTEQRDSAMYRCASSSDYNSPLHFGNGTRLTVT.

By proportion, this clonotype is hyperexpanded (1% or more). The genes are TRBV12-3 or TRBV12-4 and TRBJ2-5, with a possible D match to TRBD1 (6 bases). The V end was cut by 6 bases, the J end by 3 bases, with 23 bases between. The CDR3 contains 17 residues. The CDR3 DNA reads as TGTGCCAGCAGCCTAATGGGGGCCCGGGACGGCAAAGAGACCCAGTACTTC. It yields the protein CASSLMGARDGKETQYF.

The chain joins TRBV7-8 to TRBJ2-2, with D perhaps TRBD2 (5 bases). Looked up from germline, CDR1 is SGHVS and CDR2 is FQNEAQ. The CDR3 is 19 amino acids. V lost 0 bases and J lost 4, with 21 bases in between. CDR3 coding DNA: TGTGCCAGCAGCTTAGCGCTTTATACGTCCCTAGCCCGCACCGGGGAGCTGTTTTTT. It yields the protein CASSLALYTSLARTGELFF.

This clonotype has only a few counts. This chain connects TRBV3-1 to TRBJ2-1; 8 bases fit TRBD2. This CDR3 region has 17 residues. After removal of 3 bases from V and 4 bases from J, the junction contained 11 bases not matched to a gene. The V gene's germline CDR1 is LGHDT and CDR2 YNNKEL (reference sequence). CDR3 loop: CASSHPEAGGAYNEQFF. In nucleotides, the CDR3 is TGTGCCAGCAGCCATCCCGAGGCGGGGGGCGCATACAATGAGCAGTTCTTC.

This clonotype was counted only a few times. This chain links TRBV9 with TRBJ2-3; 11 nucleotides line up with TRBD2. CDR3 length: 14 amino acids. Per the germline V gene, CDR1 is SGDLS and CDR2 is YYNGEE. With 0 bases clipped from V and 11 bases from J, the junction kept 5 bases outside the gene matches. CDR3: CASSVVGSGREQYF. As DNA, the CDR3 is TGTGCCAGCAGCGTAGTCGGTAGCGGGAGGGAGCAGTATTTT.

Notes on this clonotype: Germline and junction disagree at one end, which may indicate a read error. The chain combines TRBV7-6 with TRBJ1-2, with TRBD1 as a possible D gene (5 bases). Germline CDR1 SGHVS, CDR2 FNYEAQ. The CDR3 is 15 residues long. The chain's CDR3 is CDSSLAGRQAGGYTF. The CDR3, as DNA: TGTGACAGCAGCTTAGCGGGACGCCAAGCGGGTGGCTACACCTTC.

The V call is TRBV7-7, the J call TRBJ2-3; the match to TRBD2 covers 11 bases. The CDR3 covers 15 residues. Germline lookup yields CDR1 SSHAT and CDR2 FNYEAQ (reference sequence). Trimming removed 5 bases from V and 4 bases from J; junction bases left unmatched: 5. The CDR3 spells CASSQLAGVADTQYF. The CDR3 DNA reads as TGTGCCAGCAGCCAACTAGCGGGGGTGGCAGATACGCAGTATTTT.

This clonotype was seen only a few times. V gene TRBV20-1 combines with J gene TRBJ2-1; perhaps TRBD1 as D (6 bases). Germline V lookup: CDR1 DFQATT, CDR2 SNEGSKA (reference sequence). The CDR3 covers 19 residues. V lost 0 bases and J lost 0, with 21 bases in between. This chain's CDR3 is CSARDGTNRLGRSYNEQFF. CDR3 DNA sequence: TGCAGTGCTAGAGACGGGACAAATCGATTGGGCCGCTCCTACAATGAGCAGTTCTTC.

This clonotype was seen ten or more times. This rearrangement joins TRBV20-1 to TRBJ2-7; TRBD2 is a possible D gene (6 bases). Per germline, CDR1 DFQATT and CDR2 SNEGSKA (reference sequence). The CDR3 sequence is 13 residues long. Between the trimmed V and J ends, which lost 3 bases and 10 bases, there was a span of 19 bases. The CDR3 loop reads CSARSVAESHQYF. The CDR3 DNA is TGCAGTGCTAGGAGCGTAGCGGAGTCCCATCAGTACTTC.

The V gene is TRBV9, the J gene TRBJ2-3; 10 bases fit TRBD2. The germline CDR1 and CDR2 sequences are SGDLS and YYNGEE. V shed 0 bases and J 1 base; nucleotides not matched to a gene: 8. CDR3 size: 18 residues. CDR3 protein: CASSVALAGEWGTDTQYF. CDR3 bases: TGTGCCAGCAGCGTAGCCCTAGCGGGAGAGTGGGGCACAGATACGCAGTATTTT.

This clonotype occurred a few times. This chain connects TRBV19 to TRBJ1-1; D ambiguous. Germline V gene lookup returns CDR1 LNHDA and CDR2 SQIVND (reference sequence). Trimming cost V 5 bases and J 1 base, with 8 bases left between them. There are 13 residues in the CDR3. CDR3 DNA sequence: TGTGCCAGTAGTGTCTGGGAGAACACTGAAGCTTTCTTT. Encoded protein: CASSVWENTEAFF. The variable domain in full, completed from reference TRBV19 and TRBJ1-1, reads DGGITQSPKYLFRKEGQNVTLSCEQNLNHDAMYWYRQDPGQGLRLIYYSQIVNDFQKGDIAEGYSVSREKKESFPLTVTSAQKNPTAFYLCASSVWENTEAFFGQGTRLTVV.

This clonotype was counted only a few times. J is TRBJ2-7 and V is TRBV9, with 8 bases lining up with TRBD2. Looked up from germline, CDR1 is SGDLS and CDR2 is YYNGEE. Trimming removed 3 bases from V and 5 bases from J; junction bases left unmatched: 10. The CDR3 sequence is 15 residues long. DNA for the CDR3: TGTGCCAGCAGCGGACGGGAGGGGGGGACCCACGAGCAGTACTTC. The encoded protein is CASSGREGGTHEQYF.

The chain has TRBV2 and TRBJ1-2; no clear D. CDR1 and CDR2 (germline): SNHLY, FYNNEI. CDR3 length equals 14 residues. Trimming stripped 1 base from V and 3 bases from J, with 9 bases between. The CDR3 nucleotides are TGTGCCAGCAGTGAAGACGGGCTGGACTATGGCTACACCTTC. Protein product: CASSEDGLDYGYTF. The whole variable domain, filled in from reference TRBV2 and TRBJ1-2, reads EPEVTQTPSHQVTQMGQEVILRCVPISNHLYFYWYRQILGQKVEFLVSFYNNEISEKSEIFDDQFSVERPDGSNFTLKIRSTKLEDSAMYFCASSEDGLDYGYTFGSGTRLTVV.